This is a list of T cell receptor beta chains from one sample in a study of cytomegalovirus exposure and HLA in healthy donors. The repertoire was sequenced with immunoSEQ multiplex PCR; TCRdb's copy has only in-frame clones and lacks some. This table holds about 96,000 clones, roughly 74% found once. Input material: PBMCs. Receptors originate from a woman aged 70-85 years in good health and CMV-seropositive. Each CDR3 is given with its conserved first and last residue. The order of the fields is J gene, clone size, V gene, D gene, CDR3 DNA, CDR3 protein. D genes are given only for firm matches. The size of a clone is reported for some rows only, either as once, few or many, or as a class for expanded clones.

J gene: TRBJ2-5
clone size: few
V gene: TRBV2
D gene: TRBD2
CDR3 DNA: TGTGCCAGCAGTGAAGCAGCGGGAGGGGGCGCGGGGACCCAGTACTTC
CDR3 protein: CASSEAAGGGAGTQYF

J gene: TRBJ1-1
clone size: .
V gene: TRBV2
D gene: .
CDR3 DNA: TGTGCCAGCAGTGACTGGGGGCTCGTCACTGAAGCTTTCTTT
CDR3 protein: CASSDWGLVTEAFF

J gene: TRBJ2-7
clone size: .
V gene: TRBV5-1
D gene: TRBD2
CDR3 DNA: TGCGCCAGCAGCTTGGCGCTAGCGGGAGGGCCCCCCTACGAGCAGTACTTC
CDR3 protein: CASSLALAGGPPYEQYF

J gene: TRBJ2-1
clone size: .
V gene: TRBV9
D gene: TRBD1
CDR3 DNA: TGTGCCAGCAGCTTTAACCCGGGACAGGGTTACAATGAGCAGTTCTTC
CDR3 protein: CASSFNPGQGYNEQFF

J gene: TRBJ2-2
clone size: few
V gene: TRBV11-2
D gene: TRBD1
CDR3 DNA: TGTGCCAGCAGCTCCGGGGACAGAAGAGGGATATCGAACACCGGGGAGCTGTTTTTT
CDR3 protein: CASSSGDRRGISNTGELFF

J gene: TRBJ1-2
clone size: .
V gene: TRBV7-9
D gene: .
CDR3 DNA: TGTGCCAGCAGCCCCCGAGGTGGAGGGGGGGTCGATGGCTACACCTTC
CDR3 protein: CASSPRGGGGVDGYTF

J gene: TRBJ1-5
clone size: .
V gene: TRBV6-5
D gene: TRBD1
CDR3 DNA: TGTGCCAGCAGGGACAGGGCCGAAACTAATCAGCCCCAGCATTTT
CDR3 protein: CASRDRAETNQPQHF

J gene: TRBJ2-7
clone size: few
V gene: TRBV19
D gene: .
CDR3 DNA: TGTGCCAGTAGTAAAAACCGGGAGCGCTACGAGCAGTACTTC
CDR3 protein: CASSKNRERYEQYF

J gene: TRBJ1-1
clone size: .
V gene: TRBV27
D gene: TRBD1
CDR3 DNA: TGTGCCAGCAGAGAGACAGGGCTAAGATCTGAAGCTTTCTTT
CDR3 protein: CASRETGLRSEAFF

J gene: TRBJ1-6
clone size: .
V gene: TRBV7-9
D gene: .
CDR3 DNA: TGTGCCAGCAGCTTAGCCTTTCAGCCCCTCCACTTT
CDR3 protein: CASSLAFQPLHF

J gene: TRBJ2-2
clone size: .
V gene: TRBV10-1
D gene: TRBD1
CDR3 DNA: TGCGCCAGCAGCGCACGGACAGGGGGCACCGGGGAGCTGTTTTTT
CDR3 protein: CASSARTGGTGELFF

J gene: TRBJ2-7
clone size: .
V gene: TRBV10-1
D gene: .
CDR3 DNA: TGCGCCAGCAGTGGGCAGGCCTCCTACGAGCAGTACTTC
CDR3 protein: CASSGQASYEQYF

J gene: TRBJ2-5
clone size: .
V gene: TRBV7-6
D gene: TRBD1
CDR3 DNA: TGTGCCAGCAGCTCCCCCGGGACAGGGAATAATTTACAAGAGACCCAGTACTTC
CDR3 protein: CASSSPGTGNNLQETQYF

J gene: TRBJ2-2
clone size: .
V gene: TRBV27
D gene: .
CDR3 DNA: TGTGCCAGCAGTCCCAATTACTTGTCCGGGGAGCTGTTTTTT
CDR3 protein: CASSPNYLSGELFF

J gene: TRBJ2-7
clone size: .
V gene: TRBV5-1
D gene: TRBD2
CDR3 DNA: TGCGCCAGCAGCCCTGGACTAGCGGCCTCCTACGAGCAGTACTTC
CDR3 protein: CASSPGLAASYEQYF

J gene: TRBJ1-5
clone size: .
V gene: TRBV28
D gene: .
CDR3 DNA: TGTGCCAGCAGTCAAATACAGGGAAATCAGCCCCAGCATTTT
CDR3 protein: CASSQIQGNQPQHF

J gene: TRBJ2-7
clone size: few
V gene: TRBV6-1
D gene: TRBD1
CDR3 DNA: TGTGCCAGCAGTGAAATGGACAGGCTCTACGAGCAGTACTTC
CDR3 protein: CASSEMDRLYEQYF

J gene: TRBJ1-1
clone size: few
V gene: TRBV5-5
D gene: TRBD1
CDR3 DNA: TGTGCCAGCAGCCCTGTTGGGACAGCGAACACTGAAGCTTTCTTT
CDR3 protein: CASSPVGTANTEAFF

J gene: TRBJ1-1
clone size: few
V gene: TRBV18
D gene: .
CDR3 DNA: TGTGCCAGCTCACCCGAGTGGGGAGACGGTGAAGCTTTCTTT
CDR3 protein: CASSPEWGDGEAFF

J gene: TRBJ2-7
clone size: once
V gene: TRBV4-1
D gene: .
CDR3 DNA: TGCGCCAGCAGCACAACCGGGGTTCCGCACGAGCAGTACTTC
CDR3 protein: CASSTTGVPHEQYF

J gene: TRBJ2-5
clone size: .
V gene: TRBV7-2
D gene: TRBD2
CDR3 DNA: TGTGCCAGCAGCCTAAGGACTAGCGAAAGGGAGACCCAGTACTTC
CDR3 protein: CASSLRTSERETQYF

J gene: TRBJ2-7
clone size: .
V gene: TRBV7-3
D gene: TRBD1
CDR3 DNA: TGTGCCAGCAGCCTTGACAGGGATAGCTACGAGCAGTACTTC
CDR3 protein: CASSLDRDSYEQYF

J gene: TRBJ1-1
clone size: .
V gene: TRBV21-1
D gene: .
CDR3 DNA: TGTGCCAGCAGCGGTCAAGGACAGGGTATGGGGAACACTGAAGCTTTCTTT
CDR3 protein: CASSGQGQGMGNTEAFF

J gene: TRBJ1-1
clone size: once
V gene: TRBV28
D gene: TRBD1
CDR3 DNA: TGTGCCAGCCTACCCGGACAGGCAGCCACTGAAGCTTTCTTT
CDR3 protein: CASLPGQAATEAFF

J gene: TRBJ2-5
clone size: .
V gene: TRBV10-3
D gene: TRBD2
CDR3 DNA: TGTGCCACCAGGGGGGCTAGCGGGAGGGCCGGGGTAACGCAAGAGACCCAGTACTTC
CDR3 protein: CATRGASGRAGVTQETQYF

J gene: TRBJ2-7
clone size: .
V gene: TRBV18
D gene: .
CDR3 DNA: TGTGCCAGCTCACCAGGCAGCTCCTACGAGCAGTACTTC
CDR3 protein: CASSPGSSYEQYF

J gene: TRBJ1-1
clone size: .
V gene: TRBV6-5
D gene: .
CDR3 DNA: TGTGCCAGCAGTCCACCTGACAGGAACACTGAAGCTTTCTTT
CDR3 protein: CASSPPDRNTEAFF

J gene: TRBJ1-1
clone size: .
V gene: TRBV6-5
D gene: .
CDR3 DNA: TGTGCCAGCAAAAGGACACACACAAACACTGAAGCTTTCTTT
CDR3 protein: CASKRTHTNTEAFF

J gene: TRBJ2-7
clone size: .
V gene: TRBV27
D gene: .
CDR3 DNA: TGTGCCACCCGGGACACCTCCTACGAGCAGTACTTC
CDR3 protein: CATRDTSYEQYF

J gene: TRBJ1-1
clone size: .
V gene: TRBV28
D gene: .
CDR3 DNA: TGTGCCACCTTGGGGAGGACTGAAGCTTTCTTT
CDR3 protein: CATLGRTEAFF

J gene: TRBJ2-5
clone size: .
V gene: TRBV7-2
D gene: TRBD1
CDR3 DNA: TGTGCCAGCAGCAGTAACAGGGGGCGGGAGACCCAGTACTTC
CDR3 protein: CASSSNRGRETQYF

J gene: TRBJ2-5
clone size: .
V gene: TRBV7-2
D gene: TRBD2
CDR3 DNA: TGTGCCAGCAGCTTAGCCTCGGGGGGAGTAGCGGGGGACCAAGAGACCCAGTACTTC
CDR3 protein: CASSLASGGVAGDQETQYF

J gene: TRBJ2-3
clone size: .
V gene: TRBV28
D gene: TRBD1
CDR3 DNA: TGTGCCAGCAAAAGGACAGGAAGATATACGCGGTATTTT
CDR3 protein: CASKRTGRYTRYF

J gene: TRBJ2-1
clone size: .
V gene: TRBV6-5
D gene: .
CDR3 DNA: TGTGCCAGCAGTTACTCCCTAGCTCTCAATGAGCAGTTCTTC
CDR3 protein: CASSYSLALNEQFF

J gene: TRBJ1-1
clone size: few
V gene: TRBV5-1
D gene: TRBD1
CDR3 DNA: TGCGCCAGCAGCTTGGAACCCTGGACAGGGGGCTTTAACACTGAAGCTTTCTTT
CDR3 protein: CASSLEPWTGGFNTEAFF

J gene: TRBJ1-5
clone size: .
V gene: TRBV28
D gene: TRBD1
CDR3 DNA: TGTGCCAGCACCAGAGCTCAGGGGGGCAATCAGCCCCAGCATTTT
CDR3 protein: CASTRAQGGNQPQHF

J gene: TRBJ2-3
clone size: .
V gene: TRBV5-6
D gene: TRBD1
CDR3 DNA: TGTGCCAGCAGCTTCACAGGGGTGGATACGCAGTATTTT
CDR3 protein: CASSFTGVDTQYF

J gene: TRBJ2-4
clone size: once
V gene: TRBV18
D gene: TRBD1
CDR3 DNA: TGTGCCAGCTCTCCTAGACAGGGGGCCAAAAACATTCAGTACTTC
CDR3 protein: CASSPRQGAKNIQYF

J gene: TRBJ2-1
clone size: .
V gene: TRBV11-3
D gene: TRBD2
CDR3 DNA: TGTGCCAGCAGCCCCGGGACTAGCAGTGAGCAGTTCTTC
CDR3 protein: CASSPGTSSEQFF

J gene: TRBJ1-5
clone size: .
V gene: TRBV18
D gene: TRBD1
CDR3 DNA: TGTGCCAGCTCACCAACAGGGGGCGGCAATCAGCCCCAGCATTTT
CDR3 protein: CASSPTGGGNQPQHF

J gene: TRBJ1-5
clone size: .
V gene: TRBV7-2
D gene: .
CDR3 DNA: TGTGCCAGCAGCCTGAGGATGCGACAGCCCCAGCATTTT
CDR3 protein: CASSLRMRQPQHF

J gene: TRBJ2-6
clone size: .
V gene: TRBV9
D gene: .
CDR3 DNA: TGTGCCAGCAGCGTCTGGGGGGGCCAGGTCTCTGGGGCCAACGTCCTGACTTTC
CDR3 protein: CASSVWGGQVSGANVLTF

J gene: TRBJ2-2
clone size: once
V gene: TRBV9
D gene: TRBD2
CDR3 DNA: TGTGCCAGCGGAGCGGGGGGGCGGGGCACCGGGGAGCTGTTTTTT
CDR3 protein: CASGAGGRGTGELFF

J gene: TRBJ1-2
clone size: .
V gene: TRBV28
D gene: .
CDR3 DNA: TGTGCCAGCAGGCCCGGGACAACCTTTAACTATGGCTACACCTTC
CDR3 protein: CASRPGTTFNYGYTF

J gene: TRBJ1-3
clone size: few
V gene: TRBV28
D gene: .
CDR3 DNA: TGTGCCAGCAGTGAGAGGGTGTGGGCGGAAAGAAACACCATATATTTT
CDR3 protein: CASSERVWAERNTIYF

J gene: TRBJ2-1
clone size: .
V gene: TRBV10-2
D gene: TRBD2
CDR3 DNA: TGCGCCAGCAGTGACTTGAGGCTAGCGGGCCGCTCACCCTACAATGAGCAGTTCTTC
CDR3 protein: CASSDLRLAGRSPYNEQFF

J gene: TRBJ2-1
clone size: few
V gene: TRBV30
D gene: TRBD2
CDR3 DNA: TGTGCCTGGAGTGTACGGGGACTAGCGGGAGGAGCTGAGCAGTTCTTC
CDR3 protein: CAWSVRGLAGGAEQFF

J gene: TRBJ2-3
clone size: .
V gene: TRBV2
D gene: TRBD2
CDR3 DNA: TGTGCCAGCAGTGACCCAAGGGCGGGAGGGCTCGATACGCAGTATTTT
CDR3 protein: CASSDPRAGGLDTQYF

J gene: TRBJ2-5
clone size: .
V gene: TRBV2
D gene: .
CDR3 DNA: TGTGCCAGCAGGGCCCAAGAGACCCAGTACTTC
CDR3 protein: CASRAQETQYF

J gene: TRBJ2-5
clone size: few
V gene: TRBV4-3
D gene: .
CDR3 DNA: TGCGCCAGCAGCCAAGGACAGTCGGTAGAGACCCAGTACTTC
CDR3 protein: CASSQGQSVETQYF

J gene: TRBJ2-1
clone size: once
V gene: TRBV28
D gene: .
CDR3 DNA: TGTGCCAGCAGCCGCGGGGACAGCTACAATGAGCAGTTCTTC
CDR3 protein: CASSRGDSYNEQFF

J gene: TRBJ1-5
clone size: few
V gene: TRBV28
D gene: TRBD1
CDR3 DNA: TGTGCCAGCAGTTCTGGGACAGGGACAAACCTTAATCAGCCCCAGCATTTT
CDR3 protein: CASSSGTGTNLNQPQHF

J gene: TRBJ2-1
clone size: .
V gene: TRBV27
D gene: .
CDR3 DNA: TGTGCCAGCAGTTTAAGGGGGTCAATAGGACATGAGCAGTTCTTC
CDR3 protein: CASSLRGSIGHEQFF

J gene: TRBJ2-7
clone size: .
V gene: TRBV5-1
D gene: TRBD1
CDR3 DNA: TGCGCCAGCAGCTTGGGACAGGGGGCCGGGTACGAGCAGTACTTC
CDR3 protein: CASSLGQGAGYEQYF

J gene: TRBJ1-2
clone size: .
V gene: TRBV19
D gene: TRBD1
CDR3 DNA: TGTGCCACACAGATTTCACGGGACAGAAATAACTATGGCTACACCTTC
CDR3 protein: CATQISRDRNNYGYTF

J gene: TRBJ1-4
clone size: .
V gene: TRBV7-2
D gene: TRBD1
CDR3 DNA: TGTGCCAGCAGCCTACGCCCGGGACAGGGATATGAAAAACTGTTTTTT
CDR3 protein: CASSLRPGQGYEKLFF